The 13 T cell receptor beta chains below all came from one sample that was sequenced in a study of blood T cells in healthy people across ages. The use of a sample-barcoded 5' primer and a J-beta primer mix characterized a second PCR of about 7 to 12 cycles. TCRdb recomputed calls from the 5' RACE reads with MiXCR, one row per CDR3 protein. Of 600,000 to 850,000 distinct CDR3 sequences listed, 25% are singletons. These same records also appear under a second study, on T cells of mothers and their children.

The sequenced sample consisted of blood. The receptors come from a boy aged 5-17 years in good health.

The chain recombines TRBV4-2 with TRBJ2-7; 12 bases match TRBD2. CDR3 length equals 17 residues. Unmatched junction bases numbered 6, after V lost 0 bases and J lost 3 bases. Per germline, CDR1 LGHNA and CDR2 YNFKEQ. The CDR3 DNA reads TGTGCCAGCAGCCAAGAAGAGCTAGCGGGGGGGCTCTACGAGCAGTACTTC. This sequence encodes CASSQEELAGGLYEQYF.

The chain is built from TRBV28 and TRBJ2-1; D uncertain. Deletions cut 6 bases from V and 0 bases from J, with 15 bases between. The germline V gene encodes CDR1 MDHEN and CDR2 SYDVKM. This CDR3 comprises 16 residues. CDR3 nucleotides: TGTGCCAGCAGAAGATTCATGGAAAGCTCCTACAATGAGCAGTTCTTC. Translating it yields CASRRFMESSYNEQFF. The full variable domain, rest sourced from reference TRBV28 and TRBJ2-1, is DVKVTQSSRYLVKRTGEKVFLECVQDMDHENMFWYRQDPGLGLRLIYFSYDVKMKEKGDIPEGYSVSREKKERFSLILESASTNQTSMYLCASRRFMESSYNEQFFGPGTRLTVL.

The chain joins TRBV15 to TRBJ2-3, with D maybe TRBD2 (5 bases). V was cut by 5 bases and J by 0 bases, with 15 bases left in between. The CDR3 contains 16 residues. Germline CDR1 reads LNHNV; CDR2 reads YYDKDF (reference sequence). CDR3: CATSGGLISSTDTQYF. The CDR3 DNA reads as TGTGCCACCAGCGGCGGGCTGATATCTAGCACAGATACGCAGTATTTT.

This clonotype has just one count. The rearrangement links TRBV12-5 to TRBJ1-1; 7 bases map to TRBD1. With 6 bases clipped from V and 0 bases from J, the junction kept 4 bases outside the gene matches. The CDR3 totals 14 residues. Germline assignment: CDR1 LGHNT and CDR2 FRNRAP. The CDR3 DNA reads TGTGCTAGTGGGCGGACAGGAGTGAACACTGAAGCTTTCTTT. As protein: CASGRTGVNTEAFF.

The V gene is TRBV20-1, the J gene TRBJ2-7; D might be TRBD1 (6 bases). CDR1 DFQATT and CDR2 SNEGSKA come from the germline V gene (reference sequence). The ends were cut back, 6 bases at V and 2 bases at J, with 11 bases in the middle. This CDR3 contains 12 residues. CDR3 DNA sequence: TGCAGTGCCCACGACAGGACCTACGAGCAGTACTTC. Translated: CSAHDRTYEQYF.

This clonotype was counted only a few times. The V and J genes are TRBV10-2 and TRBJ2-1; 10 nucleotides agree with TRBD2. Trimming cost V 8 bases and J 0 bases; bases outside gene matches: 7. Germline-derived CDR1 and CDR2 are WSHSY and SAAADI. The CDR3 spans 16 residues. The CDR3 reads CASFGTSAYSYNEQFF. The CDR3, as DNA: TGCGCCAGCTTCGGGACTAGCGCGTACTCCTACAATGAGCAGTTCTTC.

At least ten counts were recorded for this clonotype. The chain employs TRBV28 and TRBJ2-5; D is ambiguous. Germline V gives CDR1 MDHEN, CDR2 SYDVKM. The CDR3 totals 16 residues. V lost 0 bases, J lost 1 base, and 12 bases lay in between. The CDR3: CASSLWVPGGQETQYF. CDR3 sequence (DNA): TGTGCCAGCAGTTTATGGGTCCCGGGTGGCCAAGAGACCCAGTACTTC.

This rearrangement joins TRBV6-2 or TRBV6-3 to TRBJ2-3, with 7 bases identical to TRBD1. The CDR3 totals 12 residues. V trimming: 0 bases; J trimming: 10 bases; junction bases outside the gene matches: 1. The germline gives CDR1 MNHEY, CDR2 SVGEGT. CDR3 amino acids: CASSYSGGPQYF. CDR3 bases: TGTGCCAGCAGTTACTCAGGGGGCCCGCAGTATTTT.

J is TRBJ1-1 and V is TRBV6-5; D not resolved. From germline, CDR1 is MNHEY and CDR2 SVGAGI. This CDR3 region has 14 residues. The V end lost 7 bases, the J end lost 0 bases, and 12 bases lay between the germline ends. The CDR3 DNA follows: TGTGCCAGCACCCGAGTGGGGATGAACACTGAAGCTTTCTTT. Residues: CASTRVGMNTEAFF.

This chain connects TRBV24-1 to TRBJ2-1; D gene uncertain. The end of the DNA aligns better with TRBJ2-5, so the J call may be wrong. Germline CDR1 reads KGHDR; CDR2 reads SFDVKD. The length of the CDR3 is 12 residues. In DNA, the CDR3 is TGTGCCACCAGTGATGCCATCGGGACCCAGTACTTC. This translates into CATSDAIGTQYF.

The chain combines TRBV29-1 with TRBJ2-2; 9 bases line up with TRBD1. CDR1 is SQVTM and CDR2 is ANQGSEA in the germline V gene. V lost 1 base, J lost 6 bases, and 12 bases stayed unmatched. The CDR3 loop spans 17 amino acids. CDR3 residues: CSVEAAVGQGPAGELFF. The DNA for the CDR3 is TGCAGCGTTGAAGCGGCGGTGGGACAGGGTCCGGCCGGGGAGCTGTTTTTT.

A word on this clonotype: Compared with germline, one end of the junction differs, possibly owing to a read error. This chain links TRBV5-6 with TRBJ2-1, with D possibly TRBD2 on 5 matching bases. The CDR3 spans 14 residues. Germline assignment: CDR1 SGHDT and CDR2 YYEEEE. CDR3 loop: CASSLRANSDIKFF. The CDR3 DNA reads TGCGCCAGCAGCTTGAGGGCGAACAGTGATATTAAGTTCTTC.

The chain employs TRBV7-2 and TRBJ2-2, with D perhaps matching TRBD1 (6 bases). Trimming cost V 6 bases and J 6 bases, with 17 bases left between them. This CDR3 has 15 residues. Germline values: CDR1 SGHTA, CDR2 FQGNSA. This CDR3 reads CASRATDRGAGELFF. CDR3 sequence (DNA): TGTGCCAGCAGGGCGACGGACAGAGGCGCCGGGGAGCTGTTTTTT.